A few counts support the clone carrying this T cell receptor beta chain. As yet, its antigen is unknown. This sample is part of a study of identical twins. General study results and limits: Cord blood beta clonotypes that were abundant carried fewer insertions, and memory repertoires showed no such trend. Model-predicted out-of-frame TCR alpha sharing fell below observed values in monozygotic twins.

Every sampled donor was Caucasian and healthy. The CDR3 runs to 14 residues. Trimming took 7 bases from V and 5 from J; bases not matched to a gene: 9. In germline, CDR1 is MNHNS, CDR2 SASEGT. A universal primer site arose from template switching, and cDNA bore unique molecular identifiers. TCRdb re-analysed the 5' RACE reads in MiXCR, keeping a single row per CDR3 protein. The sample comprises about 700,000 distinct CDR3 sequences, approximately 9% of which are singletons, and 0.75% to 1% rests with the top ten. These same records also appear under a second study, on yellow fever vaccine responses in identical twins.

The sequenced sample consisted of PBMCs. This chain joins TRBV6-1 and TRBJ2-5, with 8 bases aligning to TRBD1. The receptor's source is a woman under 30 in good health. The CDR3 is CASNLGGQVETQYF. CDR3 nucleotide sequence: TGTGCCAGCAACTTAGGGGGACAGGTGGAGACCCAGTACTTC.